This T cell receptor (beta chain) originates from a study of a mutant IDH1 vaccine in newly diagnosed glioma. Method: immunoSEQ multiplex PCR; TCRdb's copy keeps in-frame clones and lacks some. Among about 92,000 clones listed, roughly 75% were seen once. CDR1 and CDR2 (germline): SGDLS, YYNGEE. The CDR3 spans 19 residues. V shed 3 bases, J shed 1 base, and the junction held 16 bases outside the gene matches. The sample's time point: baseline, week 1 (first vaccination visit). Treatment defined: pre-vaccination baseline after standard-of-care therapy. This TCR came from a man between 35 and 55 years old with glioma. Specimen: PBMCs, collected from a glioma patient treated with radiotherapy, temozolomide or both. The J gene is TRBJ1-1, the V gene TRBV9, with TRBD1 matching over 9 bases. CDR3 nucleotide sequence: TGTGCCAGCAGCGCCCACCTGGGGACAGGGAGAAGAGGGAACACTGAAGCTTTCTTT. This codes for CASSAHLGTGRRGNTEAFF.